The subject of this entry is one T cell receptor (beta chain). Antigen: not known. The record originates from a study of vaccination and CD4 T cells after COVID-19. Study overall: The convalescents were made up of six males and four females, two of whom were Hispanic. Post-COVID sampling occurred a median about 100 days after diagnosis (range 35 to 161). Samples were taken after vaccination, a median of approximately 70 days after dose two, with a range of 14 to 241.

Germline assignment: CDR1 DFQATT and CDR2 SNEGSKA (reference sequence). Between the trimmed V and J ends, which lost 5 bases and 9 bases, there was a span of 19 bases. This CDR3 has 13 residues. The time point: late sampling 161 to 241 days after vaccination in a few convalescent patients. Whole-study findings and limits: Early timepoints after natural infection were not analyzed in these convalescent patients.

TCRdb reprocessed the PCR reads via MiXCR and lists one record per CDR3 protein. The table lists 25,000 to 30,000 distinct CDR3 sequences, 45% to 65% of them singletons. The receptor was derived from a human donor who had recovered from COVID-19. The sequenced sample was CD4+ T cells from blood, obtained about 7 months after SARS-CoV-2 vaccination. The chain is built from TRBV20-1 and TRBJ2-5; D possibly corresponds to TRBD2 (7 bases). CDR3 amino acids: CSASASGQLSQYF. CDR3 in DNA: TGCAGTGCTTCCGCTAGCGGACAGCTGTCCCAGTACTTC.